This entry describes one TCR beta chain. Antigen specificity is unknown. The Oncomine TCR Beta short-read assay sequenced DNA from cultured CD4+ T cells. Genomic DNA was extracted from cultured CD4+ T cells. TCRdb processed the PCR reads anew with MiXCR; each CDR3 protein has one entry. The sample carries some 9,600 distinct CDR3 sequences, around half recorded once. Germline V lookup: CDR1 SGHTA, CDR2 FQGNSA. The CDR3 contains 15 residues. V was pared by 2 bases and J by 2 bases, with 6 bases of the junction left unmatched. The sample comes from a study of vaccination and CD4 T cells after COVID-19. Study details: Overlapping spike pools from SARS-CoV-2 and HCoV-NL63, HCoV-OC43 and HCoV-229E served as culture stimuli. The study's findings and limits: The study sampled relatively few convalescent patients and omitted early post-infection timepoints. Of the reactive clones in convalescent patients, a median roughly 86% showed up only post-vaccination.

Stated treatment: approximately nine-day PBMC culture with coronavirus spike peptide pools or control peptides (ViraFEST assay). The rearrangement links TRBV7-2 to TRBJ2-7; 7 nucleotides align to TRBD2. The receptor comes from a human donor who had recovered from COVID-19. Sample: CD4+ T cells from blood, cultured in vitro. DNA for the CDR3: TGTGCCAGCAGCTTATTTTCTAGCGGCACCTACGAGCAGTACTTC. Its translation: CASSLFSSGTYEQYF.